The rows below give T cell receptor beta chains drawn from one sample of a study of blood T cells in healthy people across ages. TCRdb reprocessed the 5' RACE reads with MiXCR, giving one entry per CDR3 protein. The sample holds almost 800,000 distinct CDR3 sequences, 58% seen once. Sample: blood. Receptors were obtained from a man between 25 and 39 years old in good health. Each CDR3 is given with its conserved first and last residue. D genes are given only for firm matches. Where a row states a size, it is once, few, many or the class of an expanded clone; other rows omit it.

DNA: TGTGCCACCAGGGTGGAGACAGGGTCCTACAATGAGCAGTTCTTC
CDR3: CATRVETGSYNEQFF
V: TRBV24-1
size: few
D: TRBD1
J: TRBJ2-1

DNA: TGTGCCAGCTCACCAGCAGGGAGCTCCTATAATTCACCCCTCCACTTT
CDR3: CASSPAGSSYNSPLHF
V: TRBV18
size: -
D: -
J: TRBJ1-6

DNA: TGCGCCAGCAGCCCCGGACCCGACCTACGTTGGCAGTACTTC
CDR3: CASSPGPDLRWQYF
V: TRBV5-1
size: -
D: -
J: TRBJ2-4

DNA: TGTGCCAGCAGCTTAATCGCGTGGGAGACCCAGTACTTC
CDR3: CASSLIAWETQYF
V: TRBV7-2
size: few
D: -
J: TRBJ2-5

DNA: TGTGCCAGCAGCCATCCGGGACTAGAGTCCAATGAGCAGTTCTTC
CDR3: CASSHPGLESNEQFF
V: TRBV13
size: once
D: TRBD2
J: TRBJ2-1

DNA: TGCGCCAGCAGCCAGGGCCGGGGCTCCGAGCAGTACTTC
CDR3: CASSQGRGSEQYF
V: TRBV4-1
size: once
D: -
J: TRBJ2-7

DNA: TGCAGTGCTAGGGGACAAATTAGCAATCAGCCCCAGCATTTT
CDR3: CSARGQISNQPQHF
V: TRBV20-1
size: -
D: -
J: TRBJ1-5

DNA: TGTGCCAGCGGTGGCACCCAGGGGATAGAGCAGTTCTTC
CDR3: CASGGTQGIEQFF
V: TRBV9
size: -
D: -
J: TRBJ2-1

DNA: TGTGCCAGCTCACCTACAGGGGCGAAGGAGACCCAGTACTTC
CDR3: CASSPTGAKETQYF
V: TRBV18
size: -
D: TRBD1
J: TRBJ2-5

DNA: TGTGCCAGCAGCTTAGGTTCGGTGAGCTCCTACGAGCAGTACTTC
CDR3: CASSLGSVSSYEQYF
V: TRBV7-2
size: -
D: -
J: TRBJ2-7

DNA: TGCAGTGCCCCGCCGGGCGGGAGTTACGAGCAGTACTTC
CDR3: CSAPPGGSYEQYF
V: TRBV20-1
size: -
D: TRBD2
J: TRBJ2-7

DNA: TGTGCCAGCAGCCATGGCGGGGGGGGACAGTATTTT
CDR3: CASSHGGGGQYF
V: TRBV3-1
size: -
D: TRBD2
J: TRBJ2-3

DNA: TGCAGTGCTAGAGTTGGGGCGGGATATGAGCAGTACTTC
CDR3: CSARVGAGYEQYF
V: TRBV20-1
size: -
D: -
J: TRBJ2-5

DNA: TGTGCCAGCAGCGATGGGGGCGGGGGGCAAGTCGGTGAGCAGTTCTTC
CDR3: CASSDGGGGQVGEQFF
V: TRBV5-5
size: few
D: TRBD2
J: TRBJ2-1

DNA: TGCAGTTCTAGCGGGAGATCTGTCAATGAGCAGTACTTC
CDR3: CSSSGRSVNEQYF
V: TRBV20-1
size: -
D: TRBD2
J: TRBJ2-5

DNA: TGCAGCGTTGGCGGGAGGAAGTCCTACAATGAGCAGTTCTTC
CDR3: CSVGGRKSYNEQFF
V: TRBV29-1
size: -
D: TRBD2
J: TRBJ2-1

DNA: TGTGCCAGCGGAGGTCAGGGACGAGAGCAGTTCTTC
CDR3: CASGGQGREQFF
V: TRBV2
size: -
D: -
J: TRBJ2-1

DNA: TGCAGCGTTGACTCGGCGGCAGGGGTGTTGTGGGAGACCCAGTACTTC
CDR3: CSVDSAAGVLWETQYF
V: TRBV29-1
size: few
D: -
J: TRBJ2-5

DNA: TGTGCCAGCAGTGCTAGGGGCGATGAGCAGTTCTTC
CDR3: CASSARGDEQFF
V: TRBV6-1
size: -
D: -
J: TRBJ2-1

DNA: TGCAGCGTTGAAGACCTGCATAGGACCCAGTACTTC
CDR3: CSVEDLHRTQYF
V: TRBV29-1
size: few
D: -
J: TRBJ2-5

DNA: TGTGCCAGCTCGTGGGCCACGCCAAGGGGAAACTACAACGAGCAGTTCTTC
CDR3: CASSWATPRGNYNEQFF
V: TRBV18
size: -
D: -
J: TRBJ2-1

DNA: TGTGCCGCGGTTCAGGGCACTGAAGCTTTCTTT
CDR3: CAAVQGTEAFF
V: TRBV6-5
size: -
D: -
J: TRBJ1-1

DNA: TGCAGTGCTAGTCGCCCTGAAGAGACCCAGTACTTC
CDR3: CSASRPEETQYF
V: TRBV20-1
size: -
D: -
J: TRBJ2-5

DNA: TGTGCCACCACTAATGGCCAGGGGGCCACCGGGGAGCTGTTTTTT
CDR3: CATTNGQGATGELFF
V: TRBV10-3
size: -
D: TRBD1
J: TRBJ2-2

DNA: TGCGCCAGCAGCTCAGGTAGCCTCTACCAAGAGACCCAGTACTTC
CDR3: CASSSGSLYQETQYF
V: TRBV5-1
size: -
D: -
J: TRBJ2-5

DNA: TGTGCCAGCAGTTACATCGGGGCGGCGACAGATACGCAGTATTTT
CDR3: CASSYIGAATDTQYF
V: TRBV6-5
size: -
D: -
J: TRBJ2-3

DNA: TGTGCCAGCAGCGTAAGGGGCACGGGGGGTTCTGGGGCCAACGTCCTGACTTTC
CDR3: CASSVRGTGGSGANVLTF
V: TRBV9
size: -
D: TRBD2
J: TRBJ2-6

DNA: TGTGCCAGCAGCACACGTCGGGGGACAGCCACTGAAGCTTTCTTT
CDR3: CASSTRRGTATEAFF
V: TRBV11-2
size: once
D: TRBD1
J: TRBJ1-1

DNA: TGTGCCAGCAGCCGTGCGACAGGGGCCACTGAAGCTTTCTTT
CDR3: CASSRATGATEAFF
V: TRBV28
size: -
D: TRBD1
J: TRBJ1-1

DNA: TGTGCCAGCAGGAGGACTAGCGGGGTCAACTCCTACGAGCAGTACTTC
CDR3: CASRRTSGVNSYEQYF
V: TRBV2
size: few
D: TRBD2
J: TRBJ2-7

DNA: TGTGCCAGCAGCTTGAAGACTAGCGGGGTCCACGAGCAGTACTTC
CDR3: CASSLKTSGVHEQYF
V: TRBV7-8
size: -
D: TRBD2
J: TRBJ2-7

DNA: TGTGCCAGACCAGGACAGCACTACGAGCAGTACTTC
CDR3: CARPGQHYEQYF
V: TRBV25-1
size: few
D: -
J: TRBJ2-7

DNA: TGTGCCAGCTCACAAGGGGAGCCCTATGGCTACACCTTC
CDR3: CASSQGEPYGYTF
V: TRBV18
size: -
D: -
J: TRBJ1-2

DNA: TGTGCCAGCGGCAGGGGCCGGAATGAGCAGTTCTTC
CDR3: CASGRGRNEQFF
V: TRBV6-1
size: -
D: -
J: TRBJ2-1

DNA: TGCAGTGCTAGCGAGACAGGGTTTTTAAATGAGCAGTTCTTC
CDR3: CSASETGFLNEQFF
V: TRBV20-1
size: -
D: TRBD1
J: TRBJ2-1

DNA: TGTGCCAGCGAGCCCCGGTTCGGCCAGAAAGAGACCCAGTACTTC
CDR3: CASEPRFGQKETQYF
V: TRBV4-2
size: many
D: -
J: TRBJ2-5

DNA: TGTGCCAGCAGTTCTCCGGGACAGGGGATTGGCTACACCTTC
CDR3: CASSSPGQGIGYTF
V: TRBV12-3/TRBV12-4
size: -
D: TRBD1
J: TRBJ1-2

DNA: TGTGCCAGCAGCTTGGGATATATGGCGCCTGAAGCTTTCTTT
CDR3: CASSLGYMAPEAFF
V: TRBV5-6
size: -
D: -
J: TRBJ1-1

DNA: TGCGCCAGCAGCCCGACTAGAGAGACAGATACGCAGTATTTT
CDR3: CASSPTRETDTQYF
V: TRBV4-3
size: -
D: -
J: TRBJ2-3

DNA: TGTGCCAGCAGCCCGTTAATCCTGACTGAAGCTTTCTTT
CDR3: CASSPLILTEAFF
V: TRBV7-2
size: -
D: -
J: TRBJ1-1